The source of this T cell receptor (beta chain) is a study of blood T cell repertoires in COVID-19. Across the whole study: The origin of the acute and convalescent COVID-19 samples was the United States, Italy and Spain. The cDNA or gDNA used as material had been derived from T cells, B-cell-depleted T cells, or PBMCs.

The Seattle patients, enrolled during active infection, were followed longitudinally. This clone was counted once. This CDR3 has 13 amino acids. Germline lookup yields CDR1 GTSNPN and CDR2 SVGIG (reference sequence). V dropped 4 bases and J dropped 6; count of bases not matched to a gene: 8. TCRdb's table, derived via immunoSEQ multiplex PCR, lists solely in-frame clones and lacks some. The table lists some 62,000 clones, roughly 80% of them singletons, with 14% in the top ten. Sequenced sample: peripheral blood. This receptor was identified in a man aged 55-75 years with COVID-19, enrolled during active disease. The chain is built from TRBV30 and TRBJ2-7, with 8 positions matching TRBD2. The CDR3 coding sequence is TGTGCCTGGACCGGGACTAGTAGTTCCGAGCAGTACTTC. Its translation is CAWTGTSSSEQYF.